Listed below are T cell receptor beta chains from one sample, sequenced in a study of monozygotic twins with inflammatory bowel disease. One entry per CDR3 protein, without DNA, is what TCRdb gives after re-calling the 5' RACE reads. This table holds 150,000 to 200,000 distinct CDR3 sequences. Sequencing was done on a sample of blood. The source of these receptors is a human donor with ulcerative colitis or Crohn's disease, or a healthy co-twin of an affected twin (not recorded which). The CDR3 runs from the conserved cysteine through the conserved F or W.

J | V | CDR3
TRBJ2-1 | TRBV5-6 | CASSLAGPNEQFF
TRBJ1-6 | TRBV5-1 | CASSLGVSGFSFSSYNSPLHF
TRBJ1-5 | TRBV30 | CAYQKGPTQHF
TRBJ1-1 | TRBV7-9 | CASSFSRGGGTEAFF
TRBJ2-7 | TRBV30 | CAIYRGVEQYF
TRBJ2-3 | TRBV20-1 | CSAARLVPTDTQYF
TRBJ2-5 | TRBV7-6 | CASSLGTGGAGETQYF
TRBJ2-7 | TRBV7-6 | CASSLDRDSGTSSYEQYF
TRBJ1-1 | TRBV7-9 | CASSSNRDTEAFF
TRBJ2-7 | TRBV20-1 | CSAPGDLAYEQYF
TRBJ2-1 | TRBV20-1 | CSARVPNPYNEQFF
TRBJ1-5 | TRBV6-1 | CTSSATGGSNQPQHF
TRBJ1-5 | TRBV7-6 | CASSPRGGAQHF
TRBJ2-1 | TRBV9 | CASSPPALEQFF
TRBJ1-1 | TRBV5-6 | CASSSTGFTEAFF
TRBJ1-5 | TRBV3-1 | CASSQAGQPARPQHF
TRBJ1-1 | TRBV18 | CASSPFFPDRENTEAFF
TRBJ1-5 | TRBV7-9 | CASSLGTGSQPQHF